This T cell receptor (beta chain) was sequenced in a study of T cell responses to AZD1222 COVID-19 vaccine. Study observations and caveats: Baseline serology detected seropositivity in only a handful of AZD1222 recipients.

Produced via immunoSEQ multiplex PCR; TCRdb's table is partial and in-frame only. Of more than 100,000 clones in the sample, about 94% were seen once. As to this clone: Antigen specificity is unknown.

Germline CDR1 reads SGHTA; CDR2 reads FQGTGA. J was trimmed by 3 bases and V by 3 bases; bases with no gene match: 4. The CDR3 spans 15 residues. This sequence originates from an adult in good health. The material was peripheral blood, obtained on day 0 of AZD1222 vaccination. The gene calls are TRBV7-3 and TRBJ1-1, with 10 bases identical to TRBD1. Written as DNA, the CDR3 is TGTGCCAGCAGCTTCGTCGGGACAGGGGACACTGAAGCTTTCTTT. Translating it yields CASSFVGTGDTEAFF.